This T cell receptor (beta chain) is drawn from a study of OX40 agonist ivuxolimab in advanced cancers. This clone has just one count. The antigen is undetermined. The same CDR3 is also encoded by other DNA sequences in this sample. A history of autoimmune disease or systemic immunosuppression excluded patients. Study findings and constraints: With doses of 0.1-3.0 mg/kg, partial responders showed among the lowest clonal expansion.

Produced via immunoSEQ multiplex PCR; TCRdb's table is partial and in-frame only. Here the sample spans roughly 71,000 clones, 85% being singletons. The CDR3 is made up of 12 amino acids. Trimming pared 4 bases from V and 4 bases from J, leaving 8 bases between. Germline CDR1 is SGHRS and CDR2 is YFSETQ. The rearrangement joins TRBV5-1 to TRBJ1-2; D might be TRBD1 (5 bases). The sequence was obtained from an adult with an advanced solid tumor such as melanoma, head and neck, liver or kidney cancer. Sequencing used CD4+ or CD8+ T cells sorted from blood, obtained in a trial of the OX40 agonist ivuxolimab. CDR3 in amino acids: CASSPDSYGYTF. The DNA for the CDR3 is TGCGCCAGCAGCCCTGACAGCTATGGCTACACCTTC.